The source of this T cell receptor beta chain is a study of identifying expanded T cells in peripheral blood. General study points: Two-week clone count variance significantly increased as total template count grew.

Sequencing used immunoSEQ multiplex PCR; TCRdb keeps in-frame clones, though not all of them. The sample gives 100,000 to 150,000 clones, more than 80% of which show up once; about 3.1% is in the top ten. With regard to this clone: Its antigen is unidentified.

V shed 3 bases and J shed 4 bases, with 6 bases lying between them. Germline CDR1 is MNHNS and CDR2 is SASEGT. The CDR3 runs to 12 residues. The TCR was taken from a person between 18 and 75 years old in good health. V is TRBV6-1 and J is TRBJ1-1; unclear D gene. The sample comprised blood. The CDR3 DNA follows: TGTGCCAGCAGTGATCAGAGCACTGAAGCTTTCTTT. Its translation: CASSDQSTEAFF.